This T cell receptor beta chain emerged from a study of PD-L1 blockade in urothelial cancer. Study summary: Specimens of blood held a median count of roughly 150,000 T cells.

Sequenced by immunoSEQ multiplex PCR; TCRdb stores in-frame clones only, minus some. The sample carries some 52,000 clones, about 80% recorded once. Germline CDR1 reads SGHKS; CDR2 reads YYEKEE (reference sequence). Between the trimmed V and J ends, which lost 1 base and 2 bases, there was a span of 9 bases. The CDR3 runs 15 residues. Sample numbers ranged from 1 to 8 per patient, encompassing pretreatment and on-treatment collections. Study conclusions and caveats: Survival was better when pretreatment blood TCR clonality fell below the median.

For this clone: Its antigen is as yet unknown.

This TCR was sampled from a man between 65 and 80 years old with urothelial cancer. The specimen was PBMCs, collected around atezolizumab (anti-PD-L1) treatment. The rearrangement uses TRBV5-5 and TRBJ2-2; D is perhaps TRBD1 (5 bases). CDR3 region: CASSLTGRNTGELFF. The CDR3 region has the DNA TGTGCCAGCAGCTTGACAGGCAGAAACACCGGGGAGCTGTTTTTT.